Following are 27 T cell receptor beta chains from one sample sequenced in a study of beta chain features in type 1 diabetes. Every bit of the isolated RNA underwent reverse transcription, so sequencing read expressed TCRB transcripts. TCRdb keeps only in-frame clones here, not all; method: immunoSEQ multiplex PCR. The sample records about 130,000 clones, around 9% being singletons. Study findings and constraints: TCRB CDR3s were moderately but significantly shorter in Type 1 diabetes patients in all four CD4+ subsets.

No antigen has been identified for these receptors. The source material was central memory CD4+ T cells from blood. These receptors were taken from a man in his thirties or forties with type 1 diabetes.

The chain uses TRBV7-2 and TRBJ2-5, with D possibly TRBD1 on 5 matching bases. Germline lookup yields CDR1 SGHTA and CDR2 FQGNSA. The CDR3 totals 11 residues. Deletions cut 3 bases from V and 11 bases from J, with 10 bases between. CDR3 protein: CASSLGPSQYF. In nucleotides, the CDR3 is TGTGCCAGCAGCTTGGGGCCCTCACAGTACTTC.

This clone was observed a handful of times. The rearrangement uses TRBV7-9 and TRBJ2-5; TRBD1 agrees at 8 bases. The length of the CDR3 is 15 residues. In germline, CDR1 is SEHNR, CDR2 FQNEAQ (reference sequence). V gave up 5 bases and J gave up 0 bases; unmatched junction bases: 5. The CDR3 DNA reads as TGTGCCAGCAGCCGAGACAGGGGCAACCAAGAGACCCAGTACTTC. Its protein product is CASSRDRGNQETQYF.

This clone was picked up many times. CDR3 residues: CASSTGRQGVYSPLHF. As DNA, the CDR3 is TGTGCCAGCAGCACGGGGAGGCAGGGGGTTTATTCACCCCTCCACTTT. V is TRBV5-6 and J is TRBJ1-6; 7 bases fit TRBD1. The CDR3 has 16 amino acids. J gave up 8 bases and V 4 bases, and 12 bases lay outside the gene matches. Germline V gene lookup returns CDR1 SGHDT and CDR2 YYEEEE. Together with reference TRBV5-6 and TRBJ1-6, the CDR3 gives the full variable domain: DAGVTQSPTHLIKTRGQQVTLRCSPKSGHDTVSWYQQALGQGPQFIFQYYEEEERQRGNFPDRFSGHQFPNYSSELNVNALLLGDSALYLCASSTGRQGVYSPLHFGNGTRLTVT.

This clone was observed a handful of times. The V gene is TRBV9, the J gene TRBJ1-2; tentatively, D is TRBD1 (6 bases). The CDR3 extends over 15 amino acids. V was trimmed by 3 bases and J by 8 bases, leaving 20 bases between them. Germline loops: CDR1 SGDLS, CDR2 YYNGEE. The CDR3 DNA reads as TGTGCCAGCAGCGGGACGGGGGGCAGGGCTGGCGGCTACACCTTC. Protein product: CASSGTGGRAGGYTF.

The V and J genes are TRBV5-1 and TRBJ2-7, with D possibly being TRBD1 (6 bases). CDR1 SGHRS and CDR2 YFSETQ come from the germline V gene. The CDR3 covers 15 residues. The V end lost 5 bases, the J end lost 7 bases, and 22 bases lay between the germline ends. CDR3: CASSKRGTLGEEQYF. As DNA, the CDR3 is TGCGCCAGCAGTAAGAGGGGGACCCTCGGGGAGGAGCAGTACTTC.

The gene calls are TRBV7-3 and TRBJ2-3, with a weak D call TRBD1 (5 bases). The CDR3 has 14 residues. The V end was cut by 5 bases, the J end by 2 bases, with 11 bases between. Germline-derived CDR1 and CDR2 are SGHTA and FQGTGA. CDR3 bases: TGTGCCAGCAGCCCTGACAGCCACACAGATACGCAGTATTTT. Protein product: CASSPDSHTDTQYF. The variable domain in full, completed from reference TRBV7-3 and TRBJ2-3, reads GAGVSQTPSNKVTEKGKYVELRCDPISGHTALYWYRQSLGQGPEFLIYFQGTGAADDSGLPNDRFFAVRPEGSVSTLKIQRTERGDSAVYLCASSPDSHTDTQYFGPGTRLTVL.

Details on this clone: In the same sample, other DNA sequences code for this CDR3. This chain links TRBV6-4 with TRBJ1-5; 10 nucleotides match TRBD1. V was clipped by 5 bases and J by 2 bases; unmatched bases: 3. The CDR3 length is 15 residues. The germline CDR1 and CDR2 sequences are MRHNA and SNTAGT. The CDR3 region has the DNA TGTGCCAGCAGTCCCGGGACAGGGGGCAATCAGCCCCAGCATTTT. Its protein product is CASSPGTGGNQPQHF.

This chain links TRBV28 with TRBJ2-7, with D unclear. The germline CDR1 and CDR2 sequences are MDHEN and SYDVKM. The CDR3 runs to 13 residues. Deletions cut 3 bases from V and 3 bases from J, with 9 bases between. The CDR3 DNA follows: TGTGCCAGCAGTTTGAATGGAGTCTACGAGCAGTACTTC. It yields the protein CASSLNGVYEQYF.

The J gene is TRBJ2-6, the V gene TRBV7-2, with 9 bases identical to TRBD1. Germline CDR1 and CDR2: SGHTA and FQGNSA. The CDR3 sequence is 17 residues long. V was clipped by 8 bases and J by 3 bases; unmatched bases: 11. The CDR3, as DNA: TGTGCCAGCCCGATAGGACAGGGGTTTAGTGGGGCCAACGTCCTGACTTTC. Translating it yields CASPIGQGFSGANVLTF.

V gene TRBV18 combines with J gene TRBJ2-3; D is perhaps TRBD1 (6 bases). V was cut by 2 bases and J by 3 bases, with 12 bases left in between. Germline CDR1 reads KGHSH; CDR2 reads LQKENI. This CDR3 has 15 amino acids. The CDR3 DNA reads TGTGCCAGCTCACCATTCCAGGGACAAACAGATACGCAGTATTTT. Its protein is CASSPFQGQTDTQYF. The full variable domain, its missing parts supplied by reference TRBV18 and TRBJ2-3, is NAGVMQNPRHLVRRRGQEARLRCSPMKGHSHVYWYRQLPEEGLKFMVYLQKENIIDESGMPKERFSAEFPKEGPSILRIQQVVRGDSAAYFCASSPFQGQTDTQYFGPGTRLTVL.

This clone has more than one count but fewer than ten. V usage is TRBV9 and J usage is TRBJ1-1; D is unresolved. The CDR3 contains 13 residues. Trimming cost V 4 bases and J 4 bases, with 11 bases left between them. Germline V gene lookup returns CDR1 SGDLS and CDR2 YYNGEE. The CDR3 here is CASSSRVGTEAFF. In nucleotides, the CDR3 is TGTGCCAGCAGCTCTAGAGTAGGCACTGAAGCTTTCTTT.

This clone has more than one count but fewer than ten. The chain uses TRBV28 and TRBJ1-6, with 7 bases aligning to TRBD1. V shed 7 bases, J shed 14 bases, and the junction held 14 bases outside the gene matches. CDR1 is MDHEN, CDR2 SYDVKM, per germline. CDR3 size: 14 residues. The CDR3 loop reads CASTRPGQLLALHF. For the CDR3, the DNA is TGTGCCAGCACCCGGCCGGGACAGCTGTTGGCCCTCCACTTT.

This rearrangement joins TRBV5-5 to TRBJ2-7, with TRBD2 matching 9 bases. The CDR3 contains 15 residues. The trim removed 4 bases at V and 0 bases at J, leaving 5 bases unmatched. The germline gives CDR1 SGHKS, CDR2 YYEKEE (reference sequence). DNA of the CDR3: TGTGCCAGCAGCCAAGAGACTAGCGGCTCCTACGAGCAGTACTTC. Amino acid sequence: CASSQETSGSYEQYF.

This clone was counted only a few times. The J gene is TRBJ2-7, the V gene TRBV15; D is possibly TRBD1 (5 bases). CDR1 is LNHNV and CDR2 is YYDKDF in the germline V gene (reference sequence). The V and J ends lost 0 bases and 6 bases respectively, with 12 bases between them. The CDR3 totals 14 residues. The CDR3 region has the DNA TGTGCCACCAGCAGAGAGACAGTCACGGGCGAGCAGTACTTC. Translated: CATSRETVTGEQYF.

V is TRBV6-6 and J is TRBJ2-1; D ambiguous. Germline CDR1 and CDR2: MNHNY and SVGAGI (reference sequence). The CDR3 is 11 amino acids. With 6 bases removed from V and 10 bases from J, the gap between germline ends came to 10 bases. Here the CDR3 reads CASSPYSEQFF. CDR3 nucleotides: TGTGCCAGCAGCCCCTACAGCGAGCAGTTCTTC.

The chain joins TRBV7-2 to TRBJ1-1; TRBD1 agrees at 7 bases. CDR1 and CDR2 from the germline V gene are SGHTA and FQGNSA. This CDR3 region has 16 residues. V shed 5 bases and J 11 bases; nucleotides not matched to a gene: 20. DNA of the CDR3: TGTGCCAGCAGCCTCCTCAATCCAGGGACAGCAGGAGAGGCTTTCTTT. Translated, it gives CASSLLNPGTAGEAFF.

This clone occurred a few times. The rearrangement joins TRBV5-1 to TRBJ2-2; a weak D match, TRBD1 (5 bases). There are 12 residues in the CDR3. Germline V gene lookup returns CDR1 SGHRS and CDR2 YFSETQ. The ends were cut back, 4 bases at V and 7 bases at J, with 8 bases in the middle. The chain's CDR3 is CASSLQGGELFF. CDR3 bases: TGCGCCAGCAGCCTCCAGGGCGGGGAGCTGTTTTTT.

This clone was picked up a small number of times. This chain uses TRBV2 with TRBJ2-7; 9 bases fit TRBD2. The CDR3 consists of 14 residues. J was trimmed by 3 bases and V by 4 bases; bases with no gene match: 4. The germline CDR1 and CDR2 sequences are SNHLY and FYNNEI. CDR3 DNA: TGTGCCAGCAGTGTCGGACTAGCGCGCTACGAGCAGTACTTC. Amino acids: CASSVGLARYEQYF.

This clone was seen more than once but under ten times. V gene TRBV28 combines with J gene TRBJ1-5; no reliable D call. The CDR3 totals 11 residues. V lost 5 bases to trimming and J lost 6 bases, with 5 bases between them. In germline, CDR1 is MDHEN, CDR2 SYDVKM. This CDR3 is CASSQIQPQHF. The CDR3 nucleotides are TGTGCCAGCAGTCAGATTCAGCCCCAGCATTTT.

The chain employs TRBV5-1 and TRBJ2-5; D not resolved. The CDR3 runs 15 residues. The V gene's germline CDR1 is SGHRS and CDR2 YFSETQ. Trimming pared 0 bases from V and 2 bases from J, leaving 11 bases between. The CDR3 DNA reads TGCGCCAGCAGCTTGGACGCGCGTTGGCAAGAGACCCAGTACTTC. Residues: CASSLDARWQETQYF. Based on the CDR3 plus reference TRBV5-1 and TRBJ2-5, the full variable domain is KAGVTQTPRYLIKTRGQQVTLSCSPISGHRSVSWYQQTPGQGLQFLFEYFSETQRNKGNFPGRFSGRQFSNSRSEMNVSTLELGDSALYLCASSLDARWQETQYFGPGTRLLVL.

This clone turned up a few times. CDR3 DNA: TGTGCCATCGGGCTAGCGGGGGGAAACGAGCAGTACTTC. Its translation: CAIGLAGGNEQYF. V and J are TRBV10-3 and TRBJ2-7; 11 bases align to TRBD2. Trimming at V came to 8 bases and at J to 5 bases, leaving 5 bases not matched to a gene. The germline CDR1 and CDR2 sequences are ENHRY and SYGVKD. The CDR3 contains 13 residues.

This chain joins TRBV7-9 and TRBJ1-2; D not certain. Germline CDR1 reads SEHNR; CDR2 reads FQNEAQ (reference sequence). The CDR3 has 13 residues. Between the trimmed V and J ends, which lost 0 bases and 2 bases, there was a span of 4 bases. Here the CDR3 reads CASSLAQNYGYTF. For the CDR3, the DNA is TGTGCCAGCAGCTTAGCGCAGAACTATGGCTACACCTTC. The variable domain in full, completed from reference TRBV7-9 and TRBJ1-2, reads DTGVSQNPRHKITKRGQNVTFRCDPISEHNRLYWYRQTLGQGPEFLTYFQNEAQLEKSRLLSDRFSAERPKGSFSTLEIQRTEQGDSAMYLCASSLAQNYGYTFGSGTRLTVV.

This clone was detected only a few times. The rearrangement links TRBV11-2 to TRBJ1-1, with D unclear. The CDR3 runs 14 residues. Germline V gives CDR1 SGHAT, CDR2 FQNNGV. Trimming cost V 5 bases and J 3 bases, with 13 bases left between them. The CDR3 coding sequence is TGTGCCAGCAGCGAGGGCCACTCCGACACTGAAGCTTTCTTT. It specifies CASSEGHSDTEAFF.

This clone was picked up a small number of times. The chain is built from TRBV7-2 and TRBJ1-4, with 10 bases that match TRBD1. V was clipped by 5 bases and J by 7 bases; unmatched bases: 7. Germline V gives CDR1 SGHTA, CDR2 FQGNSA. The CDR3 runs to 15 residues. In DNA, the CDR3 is TGTGCCAGCAGCCTTCGACAGGGGGCGCGTGAAAAACTGTTTTTT. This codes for CASSLRQGAREKLFF.

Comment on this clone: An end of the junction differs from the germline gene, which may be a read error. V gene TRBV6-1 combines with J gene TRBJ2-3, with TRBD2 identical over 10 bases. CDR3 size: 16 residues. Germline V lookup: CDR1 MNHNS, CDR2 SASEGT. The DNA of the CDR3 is TGTGCCAGCAGTGGGGTAGAGCGGGGGGGCACACATACGCAGTATTTT. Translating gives CASSGVERGGTHTQYF.

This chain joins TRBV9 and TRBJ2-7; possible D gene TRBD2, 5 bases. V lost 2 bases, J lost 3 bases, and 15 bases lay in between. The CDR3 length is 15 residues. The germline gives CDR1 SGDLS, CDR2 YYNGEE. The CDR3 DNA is TGTGCCAGCAGCGTCCACCACTCCGGGGACTACGAGCAGTACTTC. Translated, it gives CASSVHHSGDYEQYF.

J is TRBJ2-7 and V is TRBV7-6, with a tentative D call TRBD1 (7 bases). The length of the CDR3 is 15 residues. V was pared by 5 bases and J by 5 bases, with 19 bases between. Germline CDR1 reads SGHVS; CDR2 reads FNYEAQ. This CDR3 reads CASSKRQGAGNEQYF. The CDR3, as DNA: TGTGCCAGCAGCAAACGACAGGGTGCGGGGAACGAGCAGTACTTC. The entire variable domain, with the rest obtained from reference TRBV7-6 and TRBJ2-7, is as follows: GAGVSQSPRYKVTKRGQDVALRCDPISGHVSLYWYRQALGQGPEFLTYFNYEAQQDKSGLPNDRFSAERPEGSISTLTIQRTEQRDSAMYRCASSKRQGAGNEQYFGPGTRLTVT.